The rows below give T cell receptor beta chains drawn from one sample of a study of blood T cell repertoires in COVID-19. TCRdb's table, derived via immunoSEQ multiplex PCR, lists solely in-frame clones and lacks some. In the table there are 210,000 or so clones, 89% of which are singletons. Input material: peripheral blood. All receptors derive from a woman in her thirties or forties with acute or convalescent COVID-19. Each CDR3 is given with its conserved first and last residue. D genes are given only for firm matches. Expanded clones are given a class, and other clones once, few, many or no size at all.

>.|TRBJ1-1|TRBV29-1|.
CSVGDLRGEAFF
TGCAGCGTGGGGGACCTTAGGGGGGAAGCTTTCTTT
>TRBD2|TRBJ2-3|TRBV4-2|.
CASSPDPSGLAGGLGTDTQYF
TGTGCCAGCAGCCCTGACCCATCCGGACTAGCGGGGGGGCTGGGCACAGATACGCAGTATTTT
>.|TRBJ1-1|TRBV6-5|.
CASSYLTEAFF
TGTGCCAGCAGTTACCTAACTGAAGCTTTCTTT
>.|TRBJ2-5|TRBV3-1/TRBV3-2|.
CASSQLLQGGEETQYF
TGTGCCAGCAGCCAGTTGCTACAGGGGGGGGAGGAGACCCAGTACTTC
>TRBD1|TRBJ1-1|TRBV29-1|.
CSSARGRAEAFF
TGCAGCTCCGCCAGGGGGCGGGCTGAAGCTTTCTTT
>TRBD2|TRBJ2-2|TRBV4-1|.
CASSQDCGGGSNTGELFF
TGCGCCAGCAGCCAAGATTGCGGCGGGGGGTCGAACACCGGGGAGCTGTTTTTT
>.|TRBJ2-4|TRBV9|.
CASSKGDILAKNIQYF
TGTGCCAGCAGCAAAGGGGACATCTTAGCCAAAAACATTCAGTACTTC
>.|TRBJ1-1|TRBV7-2|.
CASTRGWNTEAFF
TGTGCCAGCACCCGAGGATGGAACACTGAAGCTTTCTTT
>TRBD1|TRBJ1-1|TRBV12-3/TRBV12-4|few
CASSSGTAIEAFF
TGTGCCAGCAGTTCCGGGACAGCGATCGAAGCTTTCTTT
>.|TRBJ2-1|TRBV5-6|.
CASSLGLTPYNEQFF
TGTGCCAGCAGCCTGGGATTGACACCCTACAATGAGCAGTTCTTC
>TRBD1|TRBJ1-1|TRBV5-1|once
CASSYRGQDTEAFF
TGCGCCAGCAGCTACAGGGGGCAGGACACTGAAGCTTTCTTT
>.|TRBJ2-1|TRBV18|once
CASSHVQGNPRLGQYEQFF
TGTGCCAGCTCCCACGTACAGGGAAACCCTCGGCTGGGGCAATATGAGCAGTTCTTC
>.|TRBJ1-6|TRBV11-2|.
CASSSTRGSYNSPLHF
TGTGCCAGCAGCTCAACAAGAGGATCCTATAATTCACCCCTCCACTTT
>.|TRBJ2-1|TRBV29-1|.
CSVEPTGSPEQFF
TGCAGCGTTGAGCCGACTGGGTCCCCCGAGCAGTTCTTC
>.|TRBJ1-1|TRBV7-9|.
CASRQANTEAFF
TGTGCCAGCCGGCAGGCAAACACTGAAGCTTTCTTT
>.|TRBJ1-1|TRBV5-1|few
CASSPWDSLNTEAFF
TGCGCCAGCAGCCCCTGGGACTCCCTTAACACTGAAGCTTTCTTT
>TRBD1|TRBJ1-1|TRBV5-1|.
CASSSPDRGNTEAFF
TGCGCCAGCAGCTCCCCGGACAGGGGCAACACTGAAGCTTTCTTT
>TRBD1|TRBJ2-4|TRBV6-1|.
CASSEDSTPGQLVVKNIQYF
TGTGCCAGCAGTGAAGATTCAACCCCGGGACAGTTGGTGGTCAAAAACATTCAGTACTTC
>TRBD2|TRBJ2-1|TRBV24-1|.
CATTLAGGNEQFF
TGTGCCACCACACTAGCGGGGGGCAATGAGCAGTTCTTC
>TRBD1|TRBJ1-1|TRBV7-9|.
CASSPLDGTGNTEAFF
TGTGCCAGCAGCCCCCTCGATGGGACAGGGAACACTGAAGCTTTCTTT
>.|TRBJ1-2|TRBV27|.
CASSSGSGGYTF
TGTGCCAGCAGTTCGGGATCGGGTGGCTACACCTTC
>TRBD1|TRBJ1-2|TRBV6-5|.
CASSGTVGYGYTF
TGTGCCAGCAGCGGGACAGTCGGCTATGGCTACACCTTC
>.|TRBJ2-3|TRBV7-2|.
CASSPGGRGRDTQYF
TGTGCCAGCAGCCCGGGGGGAAGGGGGAGAGATACGCAGTATTTT
>.|TRBJ2-1|TRBV15|.
CATSRTRDNEQFF
TGTGCCACCAGCAGAACCCGGGACAATGAGCAGTTCTTC
>.|TRBJ1-2|TRBV24-1|once
CATSEYREGYTF
TGTGCCACCAGTGAGTACAGGGAAGGCTACACCTTC
>.|TRBJ2-3|TRBV5-1|.
CASSTGRGGSTDTQYF
TGCGCCAGCAGCACGGGCAGGGGAGGGAGCACAGATACGCAGTATTTT
>.|TRBJ1-4|TRBV4-1|.
CASSQNRLINEKLFF
TGCGCCAGCAGCCAAAACAGGCTCATAAATGAAAAACTGTTTTTT
>.|TRBJ1-5|TRBV19|.
CASGWEAQPQHF
TGTGCCAGTGGATGGGAGGCTCAGCCCCAGCATTTT
>.|TRBJ1-2|TRBV7-9|.
CASSSGGAGYTF
TGTGCCAGCAGCTCAGGCGGGGCCGGCTACACCTTC
>.|TRBJ1-2|TRBV18|.
CASSPPSRGSANYGYTF
TGTGCCAGCTCACCACCCAGCAGGGGATCTGCTAACTATGGCTACACCTTC
>TRBD1|TRBJ1-5|TRBV7-9|.
CASSSTRDRGPRAQHF
TGTGCCAGCAGCTCGACGAGGGACAGGGGACCGAGGGCCCAGCATTTT
>.|TRBJ1-3|TRBV6-2/TRBV6-3|once
CASSSLPGSGNTIYF
TGTGCCAGCAGTTCCCTTCCGGGTTCTGGAAACACCATATATTTT
>.|TRBJ1-1|TRBV24-1|.
CALPENTEAFF
TGTGCCCTCCCAGAGAACACTGAAGCTTTCTTT
>TRBD1|TRBJ1-4|TRBV4-1|.
CASSQVHRGSNEKLFF
TGCGCCAGCAGCCAAGTCCACAGGGGTTCTAATGAAAAACTGTTTTTT
>.|TRBJ1-2|TRBV5-1|.
CASSLEGDSRRGYTF
TGCGCCAGCAGCTTGGAAGGGGACTCGCGGCGGGGCTACACCTTC
>.|TRBJ1-1|TRBV6-5|.
CASKTGYTEAFF
TGTGCCAGCAAAACGGGTTACACTGAAGCTTTCTTT